Listed below are T cell receptor beta chains from one sample, sequenced in a study of shared clonotypes between healthy human individuals. Some clones are missing from TCRdb's copy, which holds only in-frame ones; the method was immunoSEQ multiplex PCR. The table has about 380,000 clones, 90% to 97% seen once. Sequenced input: memory CD8+ T cells sorted from blood. The receptors here all came from a man aged 25 to 45 in good health. CDR3s include the opening cysteine and the closing phenylalanine or tryptophan. The order of the fields is J gene, V gene, D gene, clone size, CDR3 protein, CDR3 DNA. D genes are given only for firm matches. Size is stated for part of the rows, as once, few or many counts, or as a class when the clone is expanded.

TRBJ2-1 | TRBV9 | TRBD2 | . | CASSGAGGPREQFF | TGTGCCAGCAGCGGAGCGGGAGGGCCACGGGAGCAGTTCTTC
TRBJ2-7 | TRBV6-5 | . | . | CASSSTPWSYEQYF | TGTGCCAGCAGTTCGACACCGTGGTCCTACGAGCAGTACTTC
TRBJ2-7 | TRBV5-1 | . | once | CASSLAAPSYEQYF | TGCGCCAGCAGCTTGGCCGCACCCTCCTACGAGCAGTACTTC
TRBJ2-7 | TRBV7-8 | . | . | CASSFSETGYEQYF | TGTGCCAGCAGCTTCTCAGAGACCGGGTACGAGCAGTACTTC
TRBJ2-2 | TRBV5-1 | TRBD2 | . | CASSLGGRMKRGYTGELFF | TGCGCCAGCAGCTTGGGCGGCAGGATGAAGCGGGGGTACACCGGGGAGCTGTTTTTT
TRBJ1-6 | TRBV30 | . | . | CAWSRIETAKSPLHF | TGTGCCTGGAGCCGTATAGAGACAGCCAAATCACCCCTCCACTTT
TRBJ1-3 | TRBV6-5 | . | . | CASSQTGTTGNTIYF | TGTGCCAGCAGCCAAACCGGGACAACTGGAAACACCATATATTTT
TRBJ2-3 | TRBV5-4 | TRBD1 | . | CASSFPGQSTDTQYF | TGTGCCAGCAGCTTTCCGGGACAGAGCACAGATACGCAGTATTTT
TRBJ2-5 | TRBV7-3 | . | . | CASSLDNRQETQYF | TGTGCCAGCAGCTTAGACAACAGACAAGAGACCCAGTACTTC
TRBJ2-1 | TRBV4-1 | TRBD2 | . | CASSQHLAGDYNEQFF | TGCGCCAGCAGCCAACACTTAGCGGGAGACTACAATGAGCAGTTCTTC
TRBJ1-5 | TRBV27 | . | . | CASSYRFNQPQHF | TGTGCCAGCAGTTACAGGTTCAATCAGCCCCAGCATTTT
TRBJ2-7 | TRBV6-1 | . | . | CASSNLMSYEQYF | TGTGCCAGCAGCAATTTGATGAGCTACGAGCAGTACTTC
TRBJ1-1 | TRBV28 | . | . | CASSLYQVPMNTEAFF | TGTGCCAGCAGTTTATACCAGGTCCCCATGAACACTGAAGCTTTCTTT
TRBJ2-1 | TRBV28 | . | . | CASSPTSFSSYNEQFF | TGTGCCAGCAGCCCAACTAGCTTTAGCTCCTACAATGAGCAGTTCTTC
TRBJ2-7 | TRBV25-1 | . | . | CASSVSPDYFAEQYF | TGTGCCAGCAGTGTTTCCCCGGACTATTTTGCCGAGCAGTACTTC
TRBJ2-7 | TRBV18 | TRBD2 | . | CASSPQGRDEQYF | TGTGCCAGCTCACCACAGGGGAGGGACGAGCAGTACTTC
TRBJ2-3 | TRBV30 | . | . | CAWRQGLYGTDTQYF | TGTGCCTGGAGACAGGGACTCTATGGCACAGATACGCAGTATTTT
TRBJ2-7 | TRBV5-4 | TRBD2 | . | CASSFRDYPYEQYF | TGTGCCAGCAGCTTCCGGGACTACCCCTACGAGCAGTACTTC
TRBJ2-1 | TRBV9 | . | . | CASSYSSVQTWGPNEQFF | TGTGCCAGCAGCTACTCTAGCGTTCAGACATGGGGTCCCAATGAGCAGTTCTTC
TRBJ2-2 | TRBV6-4 | . | . | CASSPNTGELFF | TGTGCCAGCAGTCCGAACACCGGGGAGCTGTTTTTT
TRBJ2-7 | TRBV19 | . | . | CASSIESRGSYEQYF | TGTGCCAGTAGTATAGAGAGCAGGGGCTCCTACGAGCAGTACTTC
TRBJ2-1 | TRBV27 | . | . | CASSLLRDNEQFF | TGTGCCAGCAGTTTACTCAGGGACAATGAGCAGTTCTTC
TRBJ2-7 | TRBV7-2 | TRBD2 | . | CASSHLGRALYEQYF | TGTGCCAGCAGCCATCTCGGGAGGGCCTTATACGAGCAGTACTTC
TRBJ2-1 | TRBV6-1 | . | . | CASTASRSYNEQFF | TGTGCCAGCACGGCTAGCCGCTCCTACAATGAGCAGTTCTTC
TRBJ1-5 | TRBV14 | . | . | CASSHPDRGDQPQHF | TGTGCCAGCAGCCACCCGGACAGAGGGGATCAGCCCCAGCATTTT
TRBJ1-1 | TRBV6-5 | . | . | CASSYSAGWNTEAFF | TGTGCCAGCAGTTACTCGGCAGGGTGGAACACTGAAGCTTTCTTT
TRBJ2-7 | TRBV7-9 | TRBD2 | . | CASSLTSGTYEQYF | TGTGCCAGCAGCCTGACTAGCGGGACCTACGAGCAGTACTTC
TRBJ2-3 | TRBV5-1 | TRBD1 | . | CASSLVDRTVDTQYF | TGCGCCAGCAGCTTGGTGGACAGGACCGTAGATACGCAGTATTTT
TRBJ2-1 | TRBV7-9 | TRBD2 | . | CASSPTPPLAGDENEQFF | TGTGCCAGCAGCCCTACCCCCCCACTAGCGGGAGATGAGAATGAGCAGTTCTTC
TRBJ2-2 | TRBV9 | . | . | CASRAGLAGELFF | TGTGCCAGCAGGGCAGGGTTGGCAGGGGAGCTGTTTTTT
TRBJ2-7 | TRBV30 | . | . | CAWRRAYEQYF | TGTGCCTGGCGGCGAGCCTACGAGCAGTACTTC
TRBJ2-2 | TRBV7-3 | TRBD2 | . | CASRSGTTGELFF | TGTGCCAGCAGAAGCGGGACTACCGGGGAGCTGTTTTTT